What follows is one T cell receptor (beta chain) and its context. Antigen: not known. This entry is derived from a study of long-term antiretroviral therapy in people with HIV. The study, taken as a whole, reports: Relative to control repertoires, HIV repertoires exhibited narrower CDR3 length ranges. Clonotypes expanded prior to ART showed repertoire dominance at all sampled time points.

Germline-derived CDR1 and CDR2 are LGHNA and YSLEER. Trimming removed 0 bases from V and 0 bases from J, with 14 bases in between. The CDR3 is 18 residues long. Survey-level immunoSEQ v3.0 assays were run. Per-sample TRB depth target: about 35,000-55,000 T-cell genomes. Sequencing used immunoSEQ multiplex PCR; TCRdb keeps in-frame clones, though not all of them. Here the sample spans tens of thousands of clones, 85% to 95% being singletons. The cryopreserved samples used held roughly 0.9-11 million PBMC prior to extraction of DNA. The rearrangement joins TRBV4-3 to TRBJ2-2, with D possibly being TRBD1 or TRBD2 (5 bases each). This receptor was obtained from a woman in her thirties or forties with HIV. The sample consisted of unsorted PBMCs, taken 7.6 years after starting antiretroviral therapy. This CDR3 reads CASSQDLATAANTGELFF. DNA for the CDR3: TGCGCCAGCAGCCAAGACTTGGCGACAGCGGCGAACACCGGGGAGCTGTTTTTT.